These T cell receptor beta chains were read from a single sample in a study of T cells after yellow fever vaccination. Each CDR3 protein is one row after TCRdb ran MiXCR on the 5' RACE reads. Among 300,000 to 400,000 distinct CDR3 sequences listed, roughly 4% were seen once. Sequencing was performed on PBMCs, taken 5 days after the yellow fever booster vaccination. Receptor source: a young man who received the YFV17D yellow fever vaccine. Each CDR3 is given with its conserved first and last residue. A D gene is named only where the DNA matches it firmly. The size field is filled for only some rows; it gives once, few, many or a size class.

clone_size cdr3_length j_call v_call d_call cdr3_aa cdr3_nt
many 15 TRBJ2-2 TRBV7-9 NA CASSAQLSGTGELFF TGTGCCAGCAGCGCCCAGTTATCGGGGACCGGGGAGCTGTTTTTT
few 15 TRBJ2-5 TRBV29-1 TRBD2 CSVEGWTRSQETQYF TGCAGCGTTGAAGGGTGGACTAGGAGCCAAGAGACCCAGTACTTC
many 16 TRBJ2-3 TRBV20-1 TRBD2 CSAPPTSGLPQGTQYF TGCAGTGCTCCACCGACTAGCGGGCTACCCCAGGGTACGCAGTATTTT
many 13 TRBJ1-2 TRBV29-1 NA CSVDFGGIYGYTF TGCAGCGTTGATTTTGGAGGGATCTATGGCTACACCTTC
few 16 TRBJ2-7 TRBV7-9 NA CASSHTPGGPNYEQYF TGTGCCAGCAGCCATACGCCCGGTGGCCCGAACTACGAGCAGTACTTC
NA 19 TRBJ2-2 TRBV2 TRBD2 CASLPRLAGGIANTGELFF TGTGCCAGCCTCCCCCGGCTAGCGGGGGGGATCGCGAACACCGGGGAGCTGTTTTTT
few 15 TRBJ1-6 TRBV6-1 NA CASMIRDPRFYALHF TGTGCCAGCATGATCCGGGACCCGCGCTTTTACGCCCTCCACTTT
many 13 TRBJ2-1 TRBV6-2/TRBV6-3 TRBD1 CAVRDRVLDEQFF TGTGCCGTCCGGGACAGGGTTTTGGATGAGCAGTTCTTC
many 15 TRBJ2-2 TRBV7-2 TRBD2 CASRSRTSDTGELFF TGTGCCAGCAGATCCCGGACTAGCGACACCGGGGAGCTGTTTTTT
many 14 TRBJ1-5 TRBV6-2/TRBV6-3 NA CASSYQYSNQPQHF TGTGCCAGCAGTTACCAGTATAGCAATCAGCCCCAGCATTTT
many 13 TRBJ1-2 TRBV12-3/TRBV12-4 NA CASKTGRDYGYTF TGTGCCAGCAAAACAGGGCGGGACTATGGCTACACCTTC
few 14 TRBJ1-6 TRBV5-1 TRBD1 CASSRTGDGSPLHF TGCGCCAGCAGCCGTACAGGGGATGGTTCACCCCTCCACTTT
few 15 TRBJ1-6 TRBV7-9 NA CASRLGSGMNSPLHF TGTGCCAGCAGACTAGGGTCAGGGATGAATTCACCCCTCCACTTT
few 11 TRBJ1-2 TRBV20-1 TRBD1 CSATTGAGYTF TGCAGTGCCACCACAGGGGCTGGCTACACCTTC
NA 13 TRBJ2-5 TRBV20-1 TRBD2 CSALAGGQETQYF TGCAGTGCCCTAGCGGGGGGGCAAGAGACCCAGTACTTC
many 14 TRBJ1-4 TRBV4-1 NA CASGTGPFNEKLFF TGCGCCAGCGGCACCGGGCCCTTTAATGAAAAACTGTTTTTT
NA 17 TRBJ1-3 TRBV9 NA CASSVVGGGSPGNTIYF TGTGCCAGCAGCGTAGTTGGAGGTGGTAGTCCTGGAAACACCATATATTTT
NA 13 TRBJ2-5 TRBV9 NA CASSVRSQETQYF TGTGCCAGCAGTGTACGGTCCCAAGAGACCCAGTACTTC
NA 15 TRBJ2-2 TRBV7-8 NA CASSFWGQRTGELFF TGTGCCAGCAGCTTCTGGGGGCAACGCACCGGGGAGCTGTTTTTT
NA 13 TRBJ2-1 TRBV7-9 NA CASSSGVRNEQFF TGTGCCAGCAGCTCGGGAGTTCGCAATGAGCAGTTCTTC
few 14 TRBJ2-3 TRBV25-1 NA CASRQGGPTDTQYF TGTGCCAGCAGGCAGGGGGGGCCCACAGATACGCAGTATTTT
many 16 TRBJ2-1 TRBV7-2 NA CASSLGRGGAGNEQFF TGTGCCAGCAGCTTGGGGCGAGGAGGGGCGGGGAATGAGCAGTTCTTC
few 15 TRBJ1-3 TRBV7-6 NA CASSLGNPSGNTIYF TGTGCCAGCAGCTTAGGAAACCCCTCTGGAAACACCATATATTTT
NA 12 TRBJ1-1 TRBV30 NA CAWRGTGTEAFF TGTGCCTGGAGGGGTACCGGGACTGAAGCTTTCTTT
NA 13 TRBJ2-5 TRBV20-1 TRBD2 CSGSVGTGGTQYF TGCAGTGGGTCTGTTGGTACGGGAGGGACCCAGTACTTC
many 17 TRBJ2-1 TRBV7-6 TRBD2 CASSLGSSSGWYNEQFF TGTGCCAGCAGCTTAGGGTCCTCTAGCGGGTGGTACAATGAGCAGTTCTTC
few 15 TRBJ1-4 TRBV5-1 TRBD1 CASSRREGAGEKLFF TGCGCCAGCAGCCGGCGCGAGGGGGCAGGAGAAAAACTGTTTTTT
few 14 TRBJ2-3 TRBV15 NA CATSRVLATDTQYF TGTGCCACCAGCAGAGTACTAGCCACAGATACGCAGTATTTT
many 14 TRBJ2-3 TRBV5-1 TRBD1 CASRDRAIADTQYF TGCGCCAGCCGGGACAGGGCTATCGCAGATACGCAGTATTTT
NA 13 TRBJ2-7 TRBV13 NA CASSSSRRYEQYF TGTGCCAGCAGCTCATCCCGACGCTACGAGCAGTACTTC
NA 14 TRBJ2-7 TRBV20-1 NA CSARDHGRGYEQYF TGCAGTGCTAGAGATCACGGCAGGGGATACGAGCAGTACTTC
NA 13 TRBJ1-2 TRBV7-2 NA CASSLWVNYGYTF TGTGCCAGCAGCTTATGGGTCAACTATGGCTACACCTTC